These 2 T cell receptor beta chains originate from one sample sequenced in a study of T cell clonotyping in hematopoietic cell transplantation. Time point specified: recipient sample about 28 days before transplant, after cytoreduction. Produced via immunoSEQ multiplex PCR; TCRdb's table is partial and in-frame only. This table has 45,000 or so clones, roughly 80% appearing once. The input for sequencing was peripheral blood mononuclear cells, taken before stem cell transplant. The source is a man aged 60-69 years with myelodysplastic syndrome. Some clones in this sample may be carry-over from other donors' samples.

The chain uses TRBV4-3 and TRBJ1-6; 7 positions match TRBD1. Trimming took 0 bases from V and 10 from J; bases not matched to a gene: 6. Per germline, CDR1 LGHNA and CDR2 YSLEER. The CDR3 loop spans 15 amino acids. DNA of the CDR3: TGCGCCAGCAGCCAAGAGGAAGGGGGCAGGTCACCCCTCCACTTT. Translated: CASSQEEGGRSPLHF.

Notes on this clone: The junction departs from germline at one end; a sequencing error may be responsible. The J gene is TRBJ2-2, the V gene TRBV7-7, with D uncertain. Germline V lookup: CDR1 SSHAT, CDR2 FNYEAQ (reference sequence). The CDR3 is 15 amino acids. The CDR3 nucleotides are TGTGCTAGCAGCTTAGATCACTTGAACACCGGGGAGCTGTTTTTT. It specifies CASSLDHLNTGELFF.